Following are 15 T cell receptor beta chains from one sample sequenced in a study of T cell responses to AZD1222 COVID-19 vaccine. TCRdb's table, derived via immunoSEQ multiplex PCR, lists solely in-frame clones and lacks some. The sample includes more than 85,000 clones, about 78% seen only once; the top ten take around a fifth. Here the sequenced sample was peripheral blood, taken on day 0 of AZD1222 vaccination. The source is an adult in good health.

This chain joins TRBV28 and TRBJ2-2, with 7 bases identical to TRBD1. The CDR3 runs 15 residues. Germline V gene sequence: CDR1 MDHEN, CDR2 SYDVKM. Unmatched junction bases numbered 4, after V lost 6 bases and J lost 0 bases. The CDR3 DNA reads TGTGCCAGCAGGCCCGGGACAGCGAACACCGGGGAGCTGTTTTTT. It is translated as CASRPGTANTGELFF.

The chain carries TRBV27 and TRBJ2-1, with 9 bases lining up with TRBD2. The V segment lost 6 bases and the J segment 10 bases; nucleotides outside the gene matches: 13. The CDR3 sequence is 15 residues long. Per germline, CDR1 MNHEY and CDR2 SMNVEV (reference sequence). The CDR3 sequence: CASRVRQLAGDEQFF. CDR3 DNA: TGTGCCAGCAGGGTACGACAATTAGCGGGAGACGAGCAGTTCTTC.

This clone was seen once. The chain has TRBV27 and TRBJ2-5, with D possibly TRBD1 on 5 matching bases. Germline V gene lookup returns CDR1 MNHEY and CDR2 SMNVEV (reference sequence). The V end was cut by 3 bases, the J end by 6 bases, with 11 bases between. The CDR3 has 13 amino acids. CDR3 residues: CASSFVLGQTQYF. CDR3 nucleotide sequence: TGTGCCAGCAGTTTTGTCCTGGGGCAGACCCAGTACTTC.

This clone was counted a single time. The chain employs TRBV7-2 and TRBJ1-1, with D unresolved. Germline V CDR1 and CDR2: SGHTA, FQGNSA. Trimming stripped 1 base from V and 1 base from J, with 7 bases between. The CDR3 covers 14 residues. DNA for the CDR3: TGTGCCAGCAGCTTAGGTGGAGAGAACACTGAAGCTTTCTTT. Translated: CASSLGGENTEAFF.

The chain joins TRBV6-1 to TRBJ1-4, with a weak D call TRBD1 (6 bases). V was pared by 9 bases and J by 5 bases, with 7 bases between. The CDR3 length is 11 residues. The germline V gene encodes CDR1 MNHNS and CDR2 SASEGT. The CDR3 DNA reads TGTGCCAGTGGACAGAATGAAAAACTGTTTTTT. Translating it yields CASGQNEKLFF.

The gene calls are TRBV24-1 and TRBJ1-1, with D unclear. Trimming shortened V by 3 bases and J by 1 base, and 8 bases separated the two germline ends. This CDR3 is 14 amino acids long. In germline, CDR1 is KGHDR, CDR2 SFDVKD. In DNA form, the CDR3 reads TGTGCCACCAGTGATATCGGACGGAACACTGAAGCTTTCTTT. It yields the protein CATSDIGRNTEAFF.

This chain links TRBV9 with TRBJ2-4, with D possibly matching TRBD2 (6 bases). There are 12 residues in the CDR3. Germline values: CDR1 SGDLS, CDR2 YYNGEE. V was trimmed by 1 base and J by 11 bases, leaving 10 bases between them. The CDR3 coding sequence is TGTGCCAGCAGCGTACGGGGGAGTTTTCAGTACTTC. It encodes CASSVRGSFQYF.

This clone was seen only a few times. This CDR3 is CAPSHDSTGLYF. The CDR3 DNA reads as TGTGCCCCCAGCCACGACTCCACGGGGCTGTATTTT. The J gene is TRBJ2-3, the V gene TRBV11-2; the D gene could be TRBD1 or TRBD2 (5 bases each). The CDR3 contains 12 residues. With 11 bases removed from V and 14 bases from J, the gap between germline ends came to 23 bases. Germline V gives CDR1 SGHAT, CDR2 FQNNGV.

J is TRBJ1-2 and V is TRBV19; 7 bases match TRBD1. Germline-derived CDR1 and CDR2 are LNHDA and SQIVND (reference sequence). V was clipped by 7 bases and J by 7 bases; unmatched bases: 15. The CDR3 loop spans 15 amino acids. The CDR3 DNA reads as TGTGCCAGTAAGCGGGTCCGGGACAGCCCTGGTGGCTACACCTTC. Protein sequence: CASKRVRDSPGGYTF.

The CDR3 protein is CASSITGRGNEQFF. The CDR3 DNA follows: TGTGCCAGTAGTATAACGGGACGAGGGAATGAGCAGTTCTTC. V gene TRBV19 combines with J gene TRBJ2-1, with D perhaps being TRBD1 or TRBD2 (5 bases each). V lost 2 bases, J lost 7 bases, and 12 bases lay in between. The CDR3 is made up of 14 amino acids. Germline V CDR1 and CDR2: LNHDA, SQIVND (reference sequence). Filled out from reference TRBV19 and TRBJ2-1, the complete variable domain reads DGGITQSPKYLFRKEGQNVTLSCEQNLNHDAMYWYRQDPGQGLRLIYYSQIVNDFQKGDIAEGYSVSREKKESFPLTVTSAQKNPTAFYLCASSITGRGNEQFFGPGTRLTVL.

CDR3 residues: CASSRSGIGEQYF. Written as DNA, the CDR3 is TGTGCCAGCAGTAGGTCAGGGATCGGCGAGCAGTACTTC. The chain combines TRBV27 with TRBJ2-7; D is perhaps TRBD1 (5 bases). Germline V gives CDR1 MNHEY, CDR2 SMNVEV (reference sequence). This CDR3 has 13 residues. V was clipped by 5 bases and J by 6 bases, with 14 bases between them.

CDR3 sequence: CASSIRREGGQPQHF. In DNA, the CDR3 is TGTGCCAGTAGTATTCGTCGGGAGGGAGGCCAGCCCCAGCATTTT. The rearrangement joins TRBV19 to TRBJ1-5; the D is unclear. V gave up 3 bases and J gave up 7 bases, with 16 bases separating them. Germline CDR1 reads LNHDA; CDR2 reads SQIVND (reference sequence). This CDR3 has 15 residues. Combining the CDR3 with reference TRBV19 and TRBJ1-5 gives the whole variable domain DGGITQSPKYLFRKEGQNVTLSCEQNLNHDAMYWYRQDPGQGLRLIYYSQIVNDFQKGDIAEGYSVSREKKESFPLTVTSAQKNPTAFYLCASSIRREGGQPQHFGDGTRLSIL.

The genes are TRBV6-4 and TRBJ2-6; 10 positions match TRBD1. CDR1 and CDR2 (germline): MRHNA, SNTAGT. This CDR3 has 20 amino acids. With 2 bases clipped from V and 0 bases from J, the junction kept 10 bases outside the gene matches. CDR3 bases: TGTGCCAGCAGTGACCCTATAGGACAGGGGGGTAACTCTGGGGCCAACGTCCTGACTTTC. Translation: CASSDPIGQGGNSGANVLTF.

About this clone: Compared with germline, one end of the junction differs, possibly owing to a read error. This chain uses TRBV4-1 with TRBJ1-4; TRBD1 is a possible D gene (5 bases). Germline loops: CDR1 MGHRA, CDR2 YSYEKL. The CDR3 totals 13 residues. CDR3 bases: TGTGCCAGCAGCCGGGGGGGGAATGAAAAACTGTTTTTT. It specifies CASSRGGNEKLFF.

The J gene is TRBJ2-7, the V gene TRBV5-1, with D possibly TRBD2 on 6 matching bases. The V end was cut by 0 bases, the J end by 2 bases, with 15 bases between. The CDR3 has 16 residues. In germline, CDR1 is SGHRS, CDR2 YFSETQ. This CDR3 is CASSLALKSGAYEQYF. The CDR3 nucleotides read TGCGCCAGCAGCTTGGCTTTAAAGTCGGGAGCCTACGAGCAGTACTTC.